This note documents a single TCR beta chain sequence. This clone has just a few counts. Its antigen remains unidentified. It has no much larger one-base neighbor in the sample; base qualities were not kept. Other DNA sequences in this specimen translate into the identical CDR3. These data belong to a study of shared clonotypes between healthy human individuals (dated by TCRdb to about 2020). For the study in its entirety: The cohort comprised a couple of women and a few men aged 18 to 49 years. Per donor, three plates each were used for CD4 naive and CD4 memory, two for CD8 naive, and one for CD8 memory. To estimate repertoire size and how much clonotypes are shared between individuals, the study performed deep sequencing of blood TCR repertoires from a handful of healthy adults. To increase sequencing depth and limit assay-specific biases, different laboratories used diverse techniques to prepare libraries and sequence TCR repertoires. Leukapheresis yielded between about 0.94 and 9 billion PBMCs per donor.

The donors were healthy, HIV-negative adults who had no recently reported acute infections or vaccinations. All donors were Caucasian adults living in Nashville, Tennessee, USA. CD8 memory samples were composed of magnetically selected CD45RO+ cells combined with CCR7-negative CD45RA+ effector memory (TemRA) cells. Blood was collected by leukapheresis, and PBMCs were isolated by Ficoll-Histopaque density gradient centrifugation and then cryopreserved in liquid nitrogen vapor phase. Purity and quantity of every magnetically sorted T cell population were checked by analytical flow cytometry. Each sorted fraction had its genomic DNA isolated and then quantified by UV absorbance on a Nanodrop 2000c. The junction carries 9 bases between V and J, which are trimmed by 8 bases and 4 bases respectively. CDR1 and CDR2, per the germline V gene, are MNHEY and SVGAGI. Counted from cysteine to phenylalanine, this CDR3 has 12 amino acids. This entry keeps only the CDR3 DNA: 36 bases, framed from base 1.

Using the deep immunoSEQ assay, TCR CDR3 regions were amplified from genomic DNA by multiplex PCR. Genomic DNA extracted from each cell subset was distributed evenly over all wells of several immunoSEQ 96-well plates, and each plate served as one replicate. For sorted subsets, each replicate PCR was loaded with approximately 200 ng genomic DNA, equivalent to some 31,000 T cell genomes. Purified libraries were measured with a Qubit 3.0 fluorometer, size-checked on a Bioanalyzer 2100, and measured again with the KAPA Library Quantification kit. Every immunoSEQ 96-well plate was sequenced on a separate single-read 150-cycle Illumina NextSeq 550 flow cell. Concerning the study's data processing: Because the immunoSEQ output included only junctional sequences and no quality scores, the filtering could not be the same as the filtering used for full-length reads. Sequences were annotated with PyIR, a Python wrapper for IgBLAST v1.9, using IMGT germline references to assign V/J genes and CDR3. Reads with weak V/J assignments (E-value above 1e-6), missing CDR3, stop codons, out-of-frame junctions, or ambiguous translated residues were removed. V3J clonotypes were defined by identical inferred V gene, J gene, and CDR3 amino acid sequence. Percentage overlap between repertoires was calculated by dividing the number of shared unique clonotypes by the size of the smaller repertoire. Repertoire richness was assessed with RTK rarefaction, the Chao1 estimator, and Recon v2.1 estimates of unobserved clonotypes. OLGA was used to compute generation probabilities for all TCRbeta clonotypes that the gDNA method yielded from a few donors. Imported from immuneACCESS, the table was reduced by TCRdb to in-frame sequences with V and J called. These copies leave out some clones; in studies compared against another copy, an unresolved V gene accounts for under half, and the cause of the remainder is not known. From that table come the V and J calls and clone size; the DNA was used to work out D and trimming. The sample yields about 110,000 clones; roughly 70% were counted once. The top ten clonotypes cover around 24% of the sample.

What the study reported, not specific to this receptor: Sampling was restricted to blood, and TCR repertoires in tissues likely differ from the TCR repertoires found in blood. Estimated clonotype richness was generally larger for naive than for memory subsets. Pairwise subsampling led to the expectation that sequencing depth would affect the degree of clonotype sharing among donors. Approximately 5% of naive CD4, roughly 3.5% of naive CD8, 2.3% of memory CD4, and less than 0.45% of memory CD8 clonotypes were shared across several donors. Clonotypes shared by all four sorted-subset donors showed higher generation probabilities than non-shared clonotypes. Because the study included only a small number of donors, the genetic and exposure-history diversity represented was limited. Even with the large sequencing depth, rarefaction of the sorted-subset datasets indicated that sequencing was incomplete.

The sequence is built from TRBV6-5 and TRBJ2-1; D gene: possibly TRBD2, on 5 matching bases. The sequenced material came from memory CD8+ T cells sorted from blood. The cell subset or site label corresponds to: CD45RO+ cells pooled with CCR7-negative TemRA cells. The TCR sequence derives from a woman in her thirties in good health. The sequenced DNA: TGTGCCAGCGGAGGCCTTTACAATGAGCAGTTCTTC. Translated, this is CASGGLYNEQFF.